These 3 T cell receptor beta chains were sequenced from one sample in a study of blood T cell repertoires in COVID-19. Sequencing used immunoSEQ multiplex PCR; TCRdb keeps in-frame clones, though not all of them. The sample has about 99,000 clones, roughly 83% seen once. Sequencing was performed on peripheral blood. These receptors originate from a woman older than 75 with active or convalescent COVID-19.

The genes are TRBV12-3 or TRBV12-4 and TRBJ1-4; possible D gene TRBD1, 5 bases. V was trimmed by 5 bases and J by 10 bases, leaving 8 bases between them. This CDR3 has 11 amino acids. Here the CDR3 reads CASSPGGKLFF. The CDR3 nucleotides read TGTGCCAGCAGTCCGGGGGGAAAACTGTTTTTT.

The chain recombines TRBV5-5 with TRBJ1-6, with D possibly matching TRBD1 (5 bases). V was shortened by 4 bases and J by 10 bases, with 21 bases between the two germline ends. This CDR3 contains 16 residues. The germline CDR1 and CDR2 sequences are SGHKS and YYEKEE (reference sequence). The CDR3 region has the DNA TGTGCCAGCAGCCAACTGACGTGGACATCTAAATCACCCCTCCACTTT. This sequence encodes CASSQLTWTSKSPLHF.

The chain recombines TRBV29-1 with TRBJ1-1; 7 bases map to TRBD1. The germline gives CDR1 SQVTM, CDR2 ANQGSEA. The CDR3 consists of 13 residues. With V trimmed by 3 bases and J by 2 bases, 3 bases remained unmatched. The DNA for the CDR3 is TGCAGCGTTGACAGGGGGGTTAACACTGAAGCTTTCTTT. This gives the protein CSVDRGVNTEAFF.